This note documents a single T cell receptor beta chain sequence. Its antigen remains unknown. Splitting of each subset's genomic DNA was done evenly across several immunoSEQ plates. The data were produced by immunoSEQ multiplex PCR, yet TCRdb's version contains in-frame clones alone and is incomplete. The top ten clones hold roughly 1.1% of a sample with roughly 2 million clones, roughly 94% of them seen once. The data derive from a study of shared clonotypes between healthy human individuals. Terminally differentiated effector memory CD45RA+ cells were excluded by CCR7 positive selection of CD45RO-negative cells. Study outcomes and limitations: Incompleteness in sorted-subset sequencing, despite large depth, was shown by rarefaction. Represented genetic and exposure-history diversity was restricted by having few donors. Naive CD4 clonotype sharing across a few donors was approximately 5%.

The TCR comes from a man aged 18 to 30 in good health. Source material: naive CD8+ T cells sorted from blood.

This chain's CDR3 is CASSPRKLNTEAFF. Written as DNA, the CDR3 is TGTGCCAGCAGCCCGCGAAAACTGAACACTGAAGCTTTCTTT. The chain recombines TRBV7-2 with TRBJ1-1; D ambiguous. Germline V gene sequence: CDR1 SGHTA, CDR2 FQGNSA. This CDR3 has 14 amino acids. V was clipped by 5 bases and J by 0 bases, with 10 bases between them. The whole variable domain, filled in from reference TRBV7-2 and TRBJ1-1, reads GAGVSQSPSNKVTEKGKDVELRCDPISGHTALYWYRQSLGQGLEFLIYFQGNSAPDKSGLPSDRFSAERTGGSVSTLTIQRTQQEDSAVYLCASSPRKLNTEAFFGQGTRLTVV.